The 12 T cell receptor beta chains reported below all come from one sample, sequenced in a study of T cell clonality in common variable immunodeficiency. Study findings and constraints: Fewer deletions and N-nucleotide insertions were reportedly seen in common variable immunodeficiency TCR beta sequences.

No antigen has been assigned to these receptors. Sequencing used immunoSEQ multiplex PCR; TCRdb keeps in-frame clones, though not all of them. The sample shows more than 13,000 clones, none of them appearing just once. Input material: peripheral blood mononuclear cells. The receptors derive from a human donor with common variable immunodeficiency.

This clone was found a few times. The read ends 3 residues early relative to the CDR3; the germline J gene fills the gap. The gene calls are TRBV18 and TRBJ2-2; a weak D match, TRBD2 (6 bases). CDR3 length equals 15 residues. The germline V gene has CDR1 KGHSH and CDR2 LQKENI. V lost 2 bases and J 3 bases, leaving 10 bases between the germline ends. The sequenced CDR3 bases are TGTGCCAGCTCACCAGGGTCGGGGGACACCGGGGAG. Translated: CASSPGSGDTGE. The entire CDR3 is CASSPGSGDTGELFF.

On this clone itself: Sequencing ends 3 residues short of the CDR3 end; the germline J gene provides the rest. The chain is built from TRBV7-2 and TRBJ2-5; D is perhaps TRBD1 (6 bases). Germline V gene sequence: CDR1 SGHTA, CDR2 FQGNSA. V was clipped by 5 bases and J by 2 bases, with 12 bases between them. The CDR3 is 14 amino acids. CDR3 DNA, as far as it was read: TGTGCCAGCAGCCGACAGGTGGGACAAGAGACC. Protein product: CASSRQVGQET. The whole CDR3 reads CASSRQVGQETQYF. The variable domain in full, completed from reference TRBV7-2 and TRBJ2-5, reads GAGVSQSPSNKVTEKGKDVELRCDPISGHTALYWYRQSLGQGLEFLIYFQGNSAPDKSGLPSDRFSAERTGGSVSTLTIQRTQQEDSAVYLCASSRQVGQETQYFGPGTRLLVL.

Note on this clone: Sequencing ends 3 residues short of the CDR3 end; the germline J gene provides the rest. The rearrangement uses TRBV6-8 and TRBJ2-2; 7 bases map to TRBD2. CDR1 is MNHGY and CDR2 is SAAAGT in the germline V gene. V lost 2 bases and J lost 7; bases outside the gene matches: 13. The length of the CDR3 is 17 residues. CDR3 loop: CASSYAVHAGVNGELFF. The part of the CDR3 DNA that was read is TGTGCCAGCAGTTACGCGGTCCATGCGGGGGTTAACGGGGAG.

About this clone itself: The read terminates 3 residues before the CDR3 end, so the remaining end is supplied by the germline J gene. The chain links TRBV19 to TRBJ1-5, with a tentative D call TRBD1 (5 bases). The germline gives CDR1 LNHDA, CDR2 SQIVND (reference sequence). V was pared by 1 base and J by 5 bases, with 15 bases between. The CDR3 runs to 16 residues. The covered CDR3 bases are TGTGCCAGTAGTATAGTGGATGGTCCGGGGGATCAGCCC. Its protein product is CASSIVDGPGDQP. The full CDR3 reads CASSIVDGPGDQPQHF.

Notes on this clone: The read terminates 3 residues ahead of where the CDR3 ends, so the germline J gene completes it. This chain links TRBV7-6 with TRBJ2-5, with D possibly being TRBD2 (7 bases). Germline V lookup: CDR1 SGHVS, CDR2 FNYEAQ. V lost 3 bases, J lost 1 base, and 15 bases lay in between. This CDR3 has 16 amino acids. CDR3 region: CASSLGVGGGQETQYF. The sequenced part of the CDR3 DNA is TGTGCCAGCAGCTTGGGCGTGGGAGGGGGCCAAGAGACC. Based on the CDR3 plus reference TRBV7-6 and TRBJ2-5, the full variable domain is GAGVSQSPRYKVTKRGQDVALRCDPISGHVSLYWYRQALGQGPEFLTYFNYEAQQDKSGLPNDRFSAERPEGSISTLTIQRTEQRDSAMYRCASSLGVGGGQETQYFGPGTRLLVL.

This clone was detected only a few times. From the germline J gene comes the end of the CDR3, since the read stops 3 residues before it. The chain employs TRBV19 and TRBJ1-1; TRBD1 matches at 7 bases. From germline, CDR1 is LNHDA and CDR2 SQIVND (reference sequence). CDR3 size: 15 residues. CDR3 sequence: CASSNSRQGRLGAFF. The covered CDR3 bases are TGTGCCAGTAGTAACTCCAGACAGGGTCGCTTGGGA.

There are a few counts of this clone. The read halts 3 residues ahead of the CDR3 end, with the missing end drawn from the germline J gene. This rearrangement joins TRBV2 to TRBJ1-2, with D perhaps matching TRBD1 (5 bases). Trimming cost V 5 bases and J 4 bases, with 14 bases left between them. The CDR3 totals 14 residues. Germline lookup yields CDR1 SNHLY and CDR2 FYNNEI. The CDR3 DNA, read in part, is TGTGCCAGCAGTAAGGGCGGGGCGGGCTATGGC. This sequence encodes CASSKGGAGYG. The full-length CDR3 reads as CASSKGGAGYGYTF.

This clone was detected a few times. The read ends 3 residues before the CDR3 terminus; that terminus is restored from the germline J gene. The V and J genes are TRBV2 and TRBJ2-5; 8 nucleotides line up with TRBD2. The CDR3 extends over 14 amino acids. V dropped 9 bases and J dropped 5; count of bases not matched to a gene: 11. CDR1 and CDR2 from the germline V gene are SNHLY and FYNNEI. The DNA read from the CDR3 is TGTGCCAGTCGAATGCGGGGGGCAGGGGAGACC. Amino acid sequence: CASRMRGAGET. The full CDR3 protein is CASRMRGAGETQYF.

This clone appeared many times. The CDR3 extends 3 residues past the end of the read, so its final part is completed from the germline J gene. The chain carries TRBV6-4 and TRBJ1-1, with D tentatively TRBD1 (6 bases). CDR3 size: 14 residues. V lost 6 bases and J lost 1, with 12 bases in between. Germline values: CDR1 MRHNA, CDR2 SNTAGT. CDR3 sequence reads: CASRRTGPNTEAFF. Partial CDR3 DNA: TGTGCCAGCAGACGAACAGGGCCGAACACTGAA.

This clone was observed a handful of times. The CDR3 end is not reached by the read, which stops 3 residues before it; the germline J gene fills it in. V and J are TRBV23-1 and TRBJ1-5, with a possible D match to TRBD1 (6 bases). TRBV23-1 is identified as an open reading frame with a role that is uncertain. CDR3 length equals 16 residues. The V end was cut by 1 base, the J end by 6 bases, with 16 bases between. CDR3 protein: CASSQLFGGGGQPQHF. CDR3 bases read: TGCGCCAGCAGTCAATTATTCGGCGGAGGGGGTCAGCCC.

This clone was observed a few times. The read halts 3 residues ahead of the CDR3 end, with the missing end drawn from the germline J gene. The chain employs TRBV7-9 and TRBJ1-6; tentative D call: TRBD1 (5 bases). V dropped 5 bases and J dropped 5 bases, with 13 bases sitting between them. Germline V gene lookup returns CDR1 SEHNR and CDR2 FQNEAQ (reference sequence). CDR3 size: 15 residues. The CDR3 DNA, read in part, is TGTGCCAGCAGCCACGACAGCCCGAATAATTCACCC. Protein sequence: CASSHDSPNNSP. The CDR3, in full, reads CASSHDSPNNSPLHF.

As for this clone: The CDR3 is cut off 3 residues early in the read; its end comes from the germline J gene. The V gene is TRBV19, the J gene TRBJ2-3, with TRBD1 matching 7 bases. Germline CDR1 LNHDA, CDR2 SQIVND (reference sequence). The CDR3 is 15 amino acids. Trimming at V came to 5 bases and at J to 4 bases, leaving 9 bases not matched to a gene. CDR3 DNA, as far as it was read: TGTGCCAGTAGTCCCCGGGACAGACAGTCAGATACG. It is translated as CASSPRDRQSDT. The CDR3 in its entirety is CASSPRDRQSDTQYF.